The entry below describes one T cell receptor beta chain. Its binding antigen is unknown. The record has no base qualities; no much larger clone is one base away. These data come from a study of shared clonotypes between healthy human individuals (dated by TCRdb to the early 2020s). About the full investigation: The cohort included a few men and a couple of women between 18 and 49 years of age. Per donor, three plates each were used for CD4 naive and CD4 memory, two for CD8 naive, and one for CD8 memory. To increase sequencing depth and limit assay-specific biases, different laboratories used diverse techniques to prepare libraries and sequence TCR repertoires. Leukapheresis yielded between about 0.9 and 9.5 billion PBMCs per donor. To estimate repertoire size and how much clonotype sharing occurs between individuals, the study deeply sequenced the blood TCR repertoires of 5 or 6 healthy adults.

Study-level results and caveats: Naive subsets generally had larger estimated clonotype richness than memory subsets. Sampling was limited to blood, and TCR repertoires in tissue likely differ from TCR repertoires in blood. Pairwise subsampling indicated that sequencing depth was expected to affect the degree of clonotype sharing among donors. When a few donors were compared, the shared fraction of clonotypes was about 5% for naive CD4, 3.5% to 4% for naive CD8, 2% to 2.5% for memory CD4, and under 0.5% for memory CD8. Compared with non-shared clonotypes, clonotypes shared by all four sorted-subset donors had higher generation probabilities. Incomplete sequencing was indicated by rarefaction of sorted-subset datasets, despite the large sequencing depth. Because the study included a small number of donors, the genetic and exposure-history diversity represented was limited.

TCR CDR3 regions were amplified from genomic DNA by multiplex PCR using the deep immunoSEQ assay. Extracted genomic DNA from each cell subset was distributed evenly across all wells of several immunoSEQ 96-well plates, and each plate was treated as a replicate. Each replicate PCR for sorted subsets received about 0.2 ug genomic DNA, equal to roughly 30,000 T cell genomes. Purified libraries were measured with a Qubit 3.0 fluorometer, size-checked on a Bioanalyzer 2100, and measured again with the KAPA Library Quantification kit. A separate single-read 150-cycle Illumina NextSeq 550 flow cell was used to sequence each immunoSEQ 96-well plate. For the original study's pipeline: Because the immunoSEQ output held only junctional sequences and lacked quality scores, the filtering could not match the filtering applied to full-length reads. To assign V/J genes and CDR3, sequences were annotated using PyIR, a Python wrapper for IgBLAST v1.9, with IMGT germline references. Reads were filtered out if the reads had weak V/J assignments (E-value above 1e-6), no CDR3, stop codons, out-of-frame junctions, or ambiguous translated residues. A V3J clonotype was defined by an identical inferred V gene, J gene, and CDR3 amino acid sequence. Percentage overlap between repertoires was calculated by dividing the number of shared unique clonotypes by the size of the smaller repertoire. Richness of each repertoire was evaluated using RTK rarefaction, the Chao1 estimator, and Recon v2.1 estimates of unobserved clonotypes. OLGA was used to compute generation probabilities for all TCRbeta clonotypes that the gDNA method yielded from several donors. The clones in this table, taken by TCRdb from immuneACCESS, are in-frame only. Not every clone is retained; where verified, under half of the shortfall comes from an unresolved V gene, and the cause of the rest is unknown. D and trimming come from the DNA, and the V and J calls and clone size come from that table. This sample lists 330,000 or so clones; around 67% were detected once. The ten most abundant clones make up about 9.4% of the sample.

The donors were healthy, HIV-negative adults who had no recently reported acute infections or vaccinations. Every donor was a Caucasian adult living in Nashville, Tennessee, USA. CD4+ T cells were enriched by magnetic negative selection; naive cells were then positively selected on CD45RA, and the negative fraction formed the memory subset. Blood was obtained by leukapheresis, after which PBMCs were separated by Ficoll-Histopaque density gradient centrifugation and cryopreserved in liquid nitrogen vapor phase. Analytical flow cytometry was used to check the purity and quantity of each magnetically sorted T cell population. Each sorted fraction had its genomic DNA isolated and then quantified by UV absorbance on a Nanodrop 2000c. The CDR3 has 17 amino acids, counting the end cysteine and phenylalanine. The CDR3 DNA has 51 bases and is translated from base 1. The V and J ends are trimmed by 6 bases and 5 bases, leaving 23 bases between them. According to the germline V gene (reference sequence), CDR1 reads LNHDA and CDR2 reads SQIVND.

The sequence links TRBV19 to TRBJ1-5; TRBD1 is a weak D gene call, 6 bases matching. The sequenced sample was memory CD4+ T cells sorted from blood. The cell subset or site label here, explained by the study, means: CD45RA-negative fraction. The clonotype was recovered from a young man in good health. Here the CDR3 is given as CASRGMGGRIEDQPQHF. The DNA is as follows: TGTGCCAGTAGGGGTATGGGGGGGCGAATTGAAGATCAGCCCCAGCATTTT.